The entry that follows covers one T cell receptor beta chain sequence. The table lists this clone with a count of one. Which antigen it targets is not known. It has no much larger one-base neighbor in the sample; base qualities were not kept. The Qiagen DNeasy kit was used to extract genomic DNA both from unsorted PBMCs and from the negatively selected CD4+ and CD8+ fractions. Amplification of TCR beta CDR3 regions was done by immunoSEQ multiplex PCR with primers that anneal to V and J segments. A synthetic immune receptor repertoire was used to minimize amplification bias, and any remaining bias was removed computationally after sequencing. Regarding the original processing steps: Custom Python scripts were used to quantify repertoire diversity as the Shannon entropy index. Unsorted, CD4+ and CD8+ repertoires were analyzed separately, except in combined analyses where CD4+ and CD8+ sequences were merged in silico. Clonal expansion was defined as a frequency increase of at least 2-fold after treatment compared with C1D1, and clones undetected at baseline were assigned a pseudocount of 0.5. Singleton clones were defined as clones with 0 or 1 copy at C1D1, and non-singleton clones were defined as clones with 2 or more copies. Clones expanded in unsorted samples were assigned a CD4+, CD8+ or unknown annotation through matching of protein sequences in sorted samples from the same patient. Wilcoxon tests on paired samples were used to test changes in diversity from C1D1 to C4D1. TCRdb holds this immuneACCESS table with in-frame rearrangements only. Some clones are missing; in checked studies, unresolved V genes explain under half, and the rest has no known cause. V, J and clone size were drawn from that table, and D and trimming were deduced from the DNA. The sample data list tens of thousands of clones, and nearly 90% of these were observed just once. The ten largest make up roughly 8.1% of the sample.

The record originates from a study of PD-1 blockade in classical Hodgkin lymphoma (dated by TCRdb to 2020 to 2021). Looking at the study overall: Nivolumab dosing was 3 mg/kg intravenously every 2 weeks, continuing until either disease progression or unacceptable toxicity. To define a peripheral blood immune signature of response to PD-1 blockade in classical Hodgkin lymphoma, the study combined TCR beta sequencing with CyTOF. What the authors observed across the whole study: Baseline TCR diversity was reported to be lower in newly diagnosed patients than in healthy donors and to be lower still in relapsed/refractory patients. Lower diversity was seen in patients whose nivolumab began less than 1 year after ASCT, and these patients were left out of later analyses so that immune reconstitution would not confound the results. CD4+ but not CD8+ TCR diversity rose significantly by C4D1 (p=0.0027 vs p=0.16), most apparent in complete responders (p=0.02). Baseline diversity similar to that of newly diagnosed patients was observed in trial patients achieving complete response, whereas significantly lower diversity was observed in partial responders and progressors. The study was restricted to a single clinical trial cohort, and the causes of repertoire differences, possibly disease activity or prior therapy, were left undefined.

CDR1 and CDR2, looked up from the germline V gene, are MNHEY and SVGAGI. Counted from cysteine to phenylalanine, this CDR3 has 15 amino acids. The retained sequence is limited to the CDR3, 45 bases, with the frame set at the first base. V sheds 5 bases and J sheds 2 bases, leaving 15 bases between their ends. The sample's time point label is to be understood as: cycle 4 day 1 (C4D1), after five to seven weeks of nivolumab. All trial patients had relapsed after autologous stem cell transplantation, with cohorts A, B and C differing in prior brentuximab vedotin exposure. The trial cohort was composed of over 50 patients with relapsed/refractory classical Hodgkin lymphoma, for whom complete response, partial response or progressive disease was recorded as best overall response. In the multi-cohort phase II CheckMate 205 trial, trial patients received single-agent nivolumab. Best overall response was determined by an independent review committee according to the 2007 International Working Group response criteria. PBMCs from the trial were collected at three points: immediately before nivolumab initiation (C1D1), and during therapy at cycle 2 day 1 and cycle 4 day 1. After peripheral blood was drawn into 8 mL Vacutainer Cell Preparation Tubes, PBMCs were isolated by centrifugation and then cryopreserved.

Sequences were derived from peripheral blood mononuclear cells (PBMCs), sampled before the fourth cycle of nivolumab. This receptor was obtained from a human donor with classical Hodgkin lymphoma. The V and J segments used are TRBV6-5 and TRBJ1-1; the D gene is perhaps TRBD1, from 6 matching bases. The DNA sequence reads TGTGCCAGCAGTCCTCAGACAGGATTAAACACTGAAGCTTTCTTT. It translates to CASSPQTGLNTEAFF.